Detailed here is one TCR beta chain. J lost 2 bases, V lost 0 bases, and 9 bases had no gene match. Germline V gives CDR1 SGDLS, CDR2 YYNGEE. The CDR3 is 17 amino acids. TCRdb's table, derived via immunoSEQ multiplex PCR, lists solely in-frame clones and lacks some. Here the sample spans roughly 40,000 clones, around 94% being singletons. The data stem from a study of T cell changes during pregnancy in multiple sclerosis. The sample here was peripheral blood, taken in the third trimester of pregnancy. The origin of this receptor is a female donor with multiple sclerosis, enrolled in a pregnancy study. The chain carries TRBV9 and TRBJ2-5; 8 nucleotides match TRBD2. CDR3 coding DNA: TGTGCCAGCAGCGTAGAGGTCGGGGGGGGCCTTCAAGAGACCCAGTACTTC. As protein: CASSVEVGGGLQETQYF.